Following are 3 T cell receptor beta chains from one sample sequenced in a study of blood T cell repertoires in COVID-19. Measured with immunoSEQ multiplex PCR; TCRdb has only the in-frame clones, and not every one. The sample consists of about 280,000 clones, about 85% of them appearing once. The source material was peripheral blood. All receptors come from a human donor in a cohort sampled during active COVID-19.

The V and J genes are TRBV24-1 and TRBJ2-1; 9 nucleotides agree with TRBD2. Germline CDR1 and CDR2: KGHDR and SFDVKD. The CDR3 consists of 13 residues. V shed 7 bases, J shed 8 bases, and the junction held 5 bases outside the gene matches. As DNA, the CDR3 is TGTGCCACCAGAGCTAGCGGGGTAGATGAGCAGTTCTTC. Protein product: CATRASGVDEQFF.

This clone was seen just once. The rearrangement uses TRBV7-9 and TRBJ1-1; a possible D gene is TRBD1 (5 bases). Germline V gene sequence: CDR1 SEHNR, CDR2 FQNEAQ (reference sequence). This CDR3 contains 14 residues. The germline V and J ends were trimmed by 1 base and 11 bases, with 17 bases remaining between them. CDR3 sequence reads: CASSLVGQGEMAFF. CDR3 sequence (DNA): TGTGCCAGCAGCTTAGTGGGGCAGGGCGAGATGGCTTTCTTT. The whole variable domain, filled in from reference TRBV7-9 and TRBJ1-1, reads DTGVSQNPRHKITKRGQNVTFRCDPISEHNRLYWYRQTLGQGPEFLTYFQNEAQLEKSRLLSDRFSAERPKGSFSTLEIQRTEQGDSAMYLCASSLVGQGEMAFFGQGTRLTVV.

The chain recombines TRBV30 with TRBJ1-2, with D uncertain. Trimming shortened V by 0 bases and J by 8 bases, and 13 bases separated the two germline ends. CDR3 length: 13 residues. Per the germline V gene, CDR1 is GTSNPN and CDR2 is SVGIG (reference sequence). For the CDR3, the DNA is TGTGCCTGGAGTGTTTCTTCGGGTTGGGGCTACACCTTC. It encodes CAWSVSSGWGYTF.